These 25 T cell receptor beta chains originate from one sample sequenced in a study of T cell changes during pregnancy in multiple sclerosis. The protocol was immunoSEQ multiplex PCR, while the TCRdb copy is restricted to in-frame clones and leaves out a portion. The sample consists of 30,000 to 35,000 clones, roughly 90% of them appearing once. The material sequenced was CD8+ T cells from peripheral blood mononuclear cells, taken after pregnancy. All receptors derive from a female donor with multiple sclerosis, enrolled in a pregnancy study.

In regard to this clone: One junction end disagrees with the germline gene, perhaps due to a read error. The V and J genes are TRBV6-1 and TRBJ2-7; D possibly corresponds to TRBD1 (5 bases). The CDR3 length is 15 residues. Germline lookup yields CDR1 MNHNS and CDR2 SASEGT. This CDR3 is CASGEDSALSYEQYF. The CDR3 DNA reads TGTGCCAGCGGTGAAGACAGTGCCCTCTCCTACGAGCAGTACTTC.

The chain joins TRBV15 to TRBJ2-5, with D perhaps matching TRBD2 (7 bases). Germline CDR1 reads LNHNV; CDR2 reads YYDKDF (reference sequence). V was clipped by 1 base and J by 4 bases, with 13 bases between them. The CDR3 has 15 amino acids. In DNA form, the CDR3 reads TGTGCCACCAGCAGAGGGGGGGGCCTTGGAGAGACCCAGTACTTC. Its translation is CATSRGGGLGETQYF.

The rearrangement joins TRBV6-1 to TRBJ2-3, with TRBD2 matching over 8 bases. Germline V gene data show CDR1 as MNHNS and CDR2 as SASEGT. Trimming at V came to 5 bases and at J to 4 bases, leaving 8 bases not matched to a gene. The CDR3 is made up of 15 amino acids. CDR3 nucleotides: TGTGCCAGCAGTCGCATCGGGGGGGCACCAGATACGCAGTATTTT. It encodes CASSRIGGAPDTQYF.

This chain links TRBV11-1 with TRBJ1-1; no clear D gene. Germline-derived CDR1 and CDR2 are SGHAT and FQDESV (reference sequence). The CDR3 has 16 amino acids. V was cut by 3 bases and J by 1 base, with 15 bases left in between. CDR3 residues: CASSLPALRGNTEAFF. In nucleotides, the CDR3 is TGTGCCAGCAGCTTGCCCGCTTTAAGAGGGAACACTGAAGCTTTCTTT.

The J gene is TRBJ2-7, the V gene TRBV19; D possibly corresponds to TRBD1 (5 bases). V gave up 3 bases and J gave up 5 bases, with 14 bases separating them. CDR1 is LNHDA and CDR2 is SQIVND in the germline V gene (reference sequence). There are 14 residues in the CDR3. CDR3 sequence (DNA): TGTGCCAGTAGTATGGGTGCAGGGTACAACGAGCAGTACTTC. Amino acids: CASSMGAGYNEQYF.

The DNA of the CDR3 is TGTGCCAGCAGCTTGGGAGGGTTGGGAGATACGCAGTATTTT. The encoded protein is CASSLGGLGDTQYF. This sequence joins TRBV5-6 and TRBJ2-3; the D gene is possibly TRBD2 (5 bases). The germline V gene encodes CDR1 SGHDT and CDR2 YYEEEE. V lost 0 bases, J lost 5 bases, and 10 bases lay in between. CDR3 length: 14 amino acids.

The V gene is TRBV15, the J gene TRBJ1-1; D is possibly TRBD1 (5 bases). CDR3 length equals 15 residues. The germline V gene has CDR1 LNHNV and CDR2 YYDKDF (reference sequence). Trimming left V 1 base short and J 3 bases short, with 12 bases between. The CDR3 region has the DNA TGTGCCACCAGCAGAGGCAGACAGTGGTACACTGAAGCTTTCTTT. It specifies CATSRGRQWYTEAFF.

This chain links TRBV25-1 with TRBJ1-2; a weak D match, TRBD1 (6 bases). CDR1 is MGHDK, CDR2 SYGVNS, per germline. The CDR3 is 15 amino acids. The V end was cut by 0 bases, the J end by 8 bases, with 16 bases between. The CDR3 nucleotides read TGTGCCAGCAGTGAATATCTCAGGGGAAAGGACGGCTACACCTTC. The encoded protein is CASSEYLRGKDGYTF.

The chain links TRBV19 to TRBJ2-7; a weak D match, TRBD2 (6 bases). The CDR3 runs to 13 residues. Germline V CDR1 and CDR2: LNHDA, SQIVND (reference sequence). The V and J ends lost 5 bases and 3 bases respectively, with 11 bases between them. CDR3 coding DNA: TGTGCCAGTAGTGTGCGGGGAGTCTACGAGCAGTACTTC. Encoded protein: CASSVRGVYEQYF.

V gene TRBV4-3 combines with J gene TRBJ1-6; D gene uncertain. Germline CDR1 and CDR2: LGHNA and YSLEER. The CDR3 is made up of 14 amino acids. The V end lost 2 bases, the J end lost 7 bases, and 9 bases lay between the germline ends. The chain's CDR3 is CASSQNFPNSPLHF. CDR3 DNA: TGCGCCAGCAGCCAAAACTTCCCCAATTCACCCCTCCACTTT.

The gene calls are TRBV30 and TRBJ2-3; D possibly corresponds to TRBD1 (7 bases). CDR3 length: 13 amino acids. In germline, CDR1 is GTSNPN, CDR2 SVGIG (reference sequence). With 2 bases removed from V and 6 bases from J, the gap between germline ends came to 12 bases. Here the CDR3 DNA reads TGTGCCTGGAGTCAGGGGGGCGGGGATACGCAGTATTTT. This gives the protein CAWSQGGGDTQYF.

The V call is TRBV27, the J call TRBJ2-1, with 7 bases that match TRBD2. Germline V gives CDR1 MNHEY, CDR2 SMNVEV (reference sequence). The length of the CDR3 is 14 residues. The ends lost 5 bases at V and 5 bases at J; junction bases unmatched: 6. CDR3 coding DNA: TGTGCCAGCAGTCCCGGGACTACGAACAATGAGCAGTTCTTC. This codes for CASSPGTTNNEQFF.

The DNA for the CDR3 is TGTGCCAGCAGCTTTTCGGAGGGTCCAAACCACGAGCAGTACTTC. Translating it yields CASSFSEGPNHEQYF. The V call is TRBV7-6, the J call TRBJ2-7; D is perhaps TRBD2 (6 bases). The CDR3 sequence is 15 residues long. In germline, CDR1 is SGHVS, CDR2 FNYEAQ. Deletions cut 3 bases from V and 5 bases from J, with 17 bases between.

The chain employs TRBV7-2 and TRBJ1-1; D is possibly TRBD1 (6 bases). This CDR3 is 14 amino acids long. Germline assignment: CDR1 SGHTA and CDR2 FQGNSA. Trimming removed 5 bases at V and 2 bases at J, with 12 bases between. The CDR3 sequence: CASSPTTGNTEAFF. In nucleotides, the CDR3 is TGTGCCAGCAGCCCAACGACAGGTAACACTGAAGCTTTCTTT.

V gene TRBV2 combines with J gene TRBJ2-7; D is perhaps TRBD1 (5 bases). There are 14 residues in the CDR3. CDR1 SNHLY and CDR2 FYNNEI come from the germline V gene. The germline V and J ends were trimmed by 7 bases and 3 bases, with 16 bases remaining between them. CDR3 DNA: TGTGCCAGCACCGACAGATCTCCTGACTACGAGCAGTACTTC. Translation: CASTDRSPDYEQYF.

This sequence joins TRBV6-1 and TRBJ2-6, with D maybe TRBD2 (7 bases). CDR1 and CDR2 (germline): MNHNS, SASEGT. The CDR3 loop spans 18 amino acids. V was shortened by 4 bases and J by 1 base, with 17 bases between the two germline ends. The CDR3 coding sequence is TGTGCCAGCAGTGCCCAGATGGGGGGGCCTTCTGGGGCCAACGTCCTGACTTTC. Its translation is CASSAQMGGPSGANVLTF.

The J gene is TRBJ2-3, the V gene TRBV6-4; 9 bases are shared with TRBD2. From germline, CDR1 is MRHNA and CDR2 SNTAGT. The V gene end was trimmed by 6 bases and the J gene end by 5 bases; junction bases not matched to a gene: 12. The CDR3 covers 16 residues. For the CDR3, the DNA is TGTGCCAGCAGCTGGACTGGGCGGGGGGGTCGAGATACGCAGTATTTT. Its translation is CASSWTGRGGRDTQYF.

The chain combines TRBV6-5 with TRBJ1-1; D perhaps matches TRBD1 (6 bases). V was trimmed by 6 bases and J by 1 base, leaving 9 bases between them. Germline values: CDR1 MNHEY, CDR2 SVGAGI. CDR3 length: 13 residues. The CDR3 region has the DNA TGTGCCAGCAGCAGGGGATCGAACACTGAAGCTTTCTTT. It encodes CASSRGSNTEAFF.

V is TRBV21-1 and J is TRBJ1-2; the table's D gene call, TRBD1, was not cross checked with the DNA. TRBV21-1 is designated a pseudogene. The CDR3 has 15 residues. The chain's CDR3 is CASSIRDRANYGYTF. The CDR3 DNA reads TGTGCCAGCAGCATAAGGGACAGGGCAAACTATGGCTACACCTTC.

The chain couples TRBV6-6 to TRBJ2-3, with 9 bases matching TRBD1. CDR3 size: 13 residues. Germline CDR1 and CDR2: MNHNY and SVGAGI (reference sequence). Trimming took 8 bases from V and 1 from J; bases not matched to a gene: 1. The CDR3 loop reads CASWTGGTDTQYF. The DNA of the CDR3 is TGTGCCAGCTGGACAGGGGGCACAGATACGCAGTATTTT.

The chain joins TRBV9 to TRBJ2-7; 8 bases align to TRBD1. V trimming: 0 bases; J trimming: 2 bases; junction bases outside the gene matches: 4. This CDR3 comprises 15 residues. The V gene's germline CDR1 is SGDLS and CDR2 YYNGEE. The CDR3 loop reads CASSVGRTGTYEQYF. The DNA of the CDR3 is TGTGCCAGCAGCGTAGGAAGGACAGGGACCTACGAGCAGTACTTC.

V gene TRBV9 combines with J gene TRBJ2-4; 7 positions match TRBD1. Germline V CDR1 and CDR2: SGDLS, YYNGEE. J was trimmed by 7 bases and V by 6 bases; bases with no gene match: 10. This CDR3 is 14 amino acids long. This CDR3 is CASNPRGQRNIQYF. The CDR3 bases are TGTGCCAGCAACCCCAGGGGACAGCGGAACATTCAGTACTTC.

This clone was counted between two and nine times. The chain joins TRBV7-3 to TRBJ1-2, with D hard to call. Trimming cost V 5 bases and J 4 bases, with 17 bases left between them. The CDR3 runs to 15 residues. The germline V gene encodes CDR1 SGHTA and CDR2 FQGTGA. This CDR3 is CASSPSGRDAYGYTF. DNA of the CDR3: TGTGCCAGCAGCCCCTCGGGGAGGGATGCCTATGGCTACACCTTC.

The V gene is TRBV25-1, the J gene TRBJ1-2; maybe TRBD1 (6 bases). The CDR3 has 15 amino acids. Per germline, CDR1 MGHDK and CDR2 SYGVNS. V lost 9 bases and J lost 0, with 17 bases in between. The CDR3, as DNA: TGTGCCAGTCTCGGACAGTTCGGAGCTAACTATGGCTACACCTTC. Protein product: CASLGQFGANYGYTF.

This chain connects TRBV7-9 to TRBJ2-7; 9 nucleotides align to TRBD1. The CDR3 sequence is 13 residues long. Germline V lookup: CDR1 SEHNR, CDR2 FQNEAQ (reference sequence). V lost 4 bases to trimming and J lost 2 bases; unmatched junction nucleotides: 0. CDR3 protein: CASSWDRAYEQYF. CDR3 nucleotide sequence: TGTGCCAGCAGCTGGGACAGGGCCTACGAGCAGTACTTC.